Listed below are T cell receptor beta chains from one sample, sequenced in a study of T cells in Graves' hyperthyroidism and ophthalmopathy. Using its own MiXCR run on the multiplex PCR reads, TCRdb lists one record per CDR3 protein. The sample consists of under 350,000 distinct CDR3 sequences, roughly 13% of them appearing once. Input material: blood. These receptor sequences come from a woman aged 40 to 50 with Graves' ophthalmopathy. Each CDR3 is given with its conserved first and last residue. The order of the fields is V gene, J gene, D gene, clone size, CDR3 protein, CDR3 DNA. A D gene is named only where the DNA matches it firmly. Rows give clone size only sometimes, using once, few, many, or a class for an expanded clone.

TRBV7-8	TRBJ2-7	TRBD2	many	CASSLAGGPAEQYF	TGTGCCAGCAGCTTAGCGGGAGGGCCGGCTGAGCAGTACTTC
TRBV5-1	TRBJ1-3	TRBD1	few	CASSVGQRGNTIYF	TGCGCCAGCAGCGTGGGACAGCGGGGAAACACCATATATTTT
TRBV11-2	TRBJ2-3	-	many	CASSFNTDTQYF	TGTGCCAGCAGCTTCAACACAGATACGCAGTATTTT
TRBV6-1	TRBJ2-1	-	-	CASSPVGLAFNEQFF	TGTGCCAGCTCACCAGTCGGGCTAGCATTCAATGAGCAGTTCTTC
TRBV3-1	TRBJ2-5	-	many	CASSQWGYQETQYF	TGTGCCAGCAGCCAATGGGGATATCAAGAGACCCAGTACTTC
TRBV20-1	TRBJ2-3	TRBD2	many	CSATGMGLGTDTQYF	TGCAGTGCTACCGGTATGGGACTAGGTACAGATACGCAGTATTTT
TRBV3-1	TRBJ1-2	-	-	CASSQRNGHTF	TGTGCCAGCAGCCAAAGGAATGGCCACACCTTC
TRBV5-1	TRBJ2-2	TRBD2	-	CASRGPPRLAGGTNTGELFF	TGCGCCAGCAGAGGACCTCCCAGACTAGCGGGGGGGACGAACACCGGGGAGCTGTTTTTT
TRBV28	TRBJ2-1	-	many	CASSRPGDKGYNEQFF	TGTGCCAGCAGCCGTCCGGGCGACAAGGGATACAATGAGCAGTTCTTC
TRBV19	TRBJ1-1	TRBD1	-	CASSQGGSTEAFF	TGTGCCAGTAGTCAGGGGGGAAGTACTGAAGCTTTCTTT
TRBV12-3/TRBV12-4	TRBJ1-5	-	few	CASSLGKITGFTYSNQLQHF	TGTGCCAGCAGTTTGGGAAAAATTACAGGGTTCACCTATAGCAATCAGCTCCAGCATTTT
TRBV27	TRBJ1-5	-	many	CASSPRAGTKPQHF	TGTGCCAGCAGTCCCCGGGCAGGGACGAAGCCCCAGCATTTT
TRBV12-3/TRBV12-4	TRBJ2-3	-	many	CASSFRGIRADTQYF	TGTGCCAGCAGCTTTAGGGGCATCAGGGCAGATACGCAGTATTTT
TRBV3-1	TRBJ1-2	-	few	CTSRDIGTYGGYTF	TGTACCAGCAGAGATATAGGGACATACGGTGGCTACACCTTC
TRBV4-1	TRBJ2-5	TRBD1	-	CASSQGRTGKETQYF	TGCGCCAGCAGCCAAGGGAGGACAGGGAAAGAGACCCAGTACTTC
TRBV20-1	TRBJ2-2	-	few	CSASGANTGELFF	TGCAGTGCTAGCGGGGCGAACACCGGGGAGCTGTTTTTT
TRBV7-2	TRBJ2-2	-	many	CASRFGQRTNTGELFF	TGTGCCAGCAGATTCGGACAGAGGACGAACACCGGGGAGCTGTTTTTT
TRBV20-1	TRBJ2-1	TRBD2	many	CSALPPLAGVGNEQFF	TGCAGTGCTCTACCCCCCCTAGCGGGGGTTGGGAATGAGCAGTTCTTC
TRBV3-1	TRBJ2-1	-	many	CASTHVPGTYNEQFF	TGTGCCAGCACACATGTTCCCGGGACCTACAATGAGCAGTTCTTC
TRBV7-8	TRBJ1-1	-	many	CASSLDRSRMMKAFF	TGTGCCAGCAGCTTAGATCGGTCCAGGATGATGAAAGCTTTCTTT
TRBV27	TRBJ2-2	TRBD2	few	CAAKRGGRTGELFF	TGTGCCGCCAAACGGGGGGGGCGTACCGGGGAGCTGTTTTTT
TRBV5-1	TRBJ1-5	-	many	CASSPPRASNQPQHF	TGCGCCAGCAGCCCCCCCAGGGCGAGCAATCAGCCCCAGCATTTT
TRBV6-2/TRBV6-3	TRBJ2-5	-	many	CASVFGLQDQETQYF	TGTGCCAGCGTCTTCGGGCTCCAAGACCAAGAGACCCAGTACTTC
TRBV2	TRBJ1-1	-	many	CASSGIKNTEAFF	TGTGCCAGCAGTGGCATCAAGAACACTGAAGCTTTCTTT
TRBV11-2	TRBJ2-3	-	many	CASSLDVWGNTDTQYF	TGTGCCAGCAGCTTAGATGTTTGGGGCAACACAGATACGCAGTATTTT
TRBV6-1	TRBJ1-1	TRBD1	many	CASSDPWDRVWNTEAFF	TGTGCCAGCAGTGATCCATGGGACAGGGTTTGGAACACTGAAGCTTTCTTT